A single sample gave rise to the 23 T cell receptor beta chains below, sequenced in a study of monozygotic twins with inflammatory bowel disease (dated by TCRdb to between 2018 and 2021). The library relied on 5' RACE. Sequencing instrument: Illumina HiSeq 2500. Each CDR3 protein sequence appears as one entry after TCRdb reprocessed the reads, and no DNA is included. The sample table on file contains around 410,000 distinct CDR3 sequences. Together, the top ten hold 2.4% of the sample. The sequenced sample was blood. Source of these receptors: a human donor with ulcerative colitis or Crohn's disease, or a healthy co-twin of an affected twin (not recorded which).

The V and J genes are TRBV5-1 and TRBJ2-2; TCRdb's assignment of TRBD2 cannot be checked, as there is no DNA. The CDR3 consists of 15 residues. Germline V gene lookup returns CDR1 SGHRS and CDR2 YFSETQ. CDR3 protein: CASSTSGANTGELFF.

This chain links TRBV5-6 with TRBJ1-2; TCRdb designates TRBD1, a call that cannot be tested without DNA. Germline V gene data show CDR1 as SGHDT and CDR2 as YYEEEE. This CDR3 comprises 14 residues. Here the CDR3 reads CASSEDRGRGGYTF.

This sequence joins TRBV3-1 and TRBJ2-7; TCRdb names TRBD1, which stays unverified in the absence of DNA. The CDR3 totals 12 residues. The germline gives CDR1 LGHDT, CDR2 YNNKEL (reference sequence). The CDR3 protein is CASSQGQGEQYF.

This chain connects TRBV5-1 to TRBJ2-1; TCRdb reports TRBD1, a call that lacks DNA to check it against. This CDR3 has 14 residues. The V gene's germline CDR1 is SGHRS and CDR2 YFSETQ. The CDR3 here is CASSLAQGAVEQFF.

The gene calls are TRBV12-3 or TRBV12-4 and TRBJ2-3; the D gene TCRdb calls, TRBD1, cannot be checked with no DNA. This CDR3 spans 14 amino acids. This CDR3 is CASSRQGFTDTQYF.

This chain connects TRBV15 to TRBJ1-1. Germline loops: CDR1 LNHNV, CDR2 YYDKDF (reference sequence). The CDR3 has 15 amino acids. CDR3 region: CATSRDRLRRTEAFF.

The rearrangement links TRBV5-1 to TRBJ2-1. This CDR3 has 15 amino acids. The germline V gene encodes CDR1 SGHRS and CDR2 YFSETQ. The CDR3 sequence is CASSPTLSSYNEQFF.

The chain has TRBV27 and TRBJ2-3. The CDR3 spans 14 residues. Germline CDR1 is MNHEY and CDR2 is SMNVEV (reference sequence). CDR3 in amino acids: CASSLRRFTDTQYF.

The CDR3 spells CAISELRDEGAFF. The chain uses TRBV10-3 and TRBJ1-1; the D call from TCRdb, TRBD1, cannot be confirmed without DNA. CDR3 size: 13 residues. Germline loops: CDR1 ENHRY, CDR2 SYGVKD.

This chain connects TRBV11-3 to TRBJ2-7; TCRdb designates TRBD1, a call that cannot be tested without DNA. CDR1 and CDR2 (germline): SGHNT, YENEEA. The CDR3 has 13 residues. The CDR3 region is CASSTGDRDEQYF.

V usage is TRBV3-1 and J usage is TRBJ2-6. Germline V gives CDR1 LGHDT, CDR2 YNNKEL (reference sequence). The CDR3 consists of 15 residues. CDR3 sequence: CASSQGSTGANVLTF.

V usage is TRBV10-3 and J usage is TRBJ2-3. CDR3 length equals 15 residues. Germline-derived CDR1 and CDR2 are ENHRY and SYGVKD. CDR3 sequence: CAIRPTGVGTDTQYF.

The CDR3 sequence is CATSTSGGADGELFF. This chain joins TRBV24-1 and TRBJ2-2; TCRdb lists TRBD2, though no DNA is available to test this call. CDR1 is KGHDR, CDR2 SFDVKD, per germline. The CDR3 sequence is 15 residues long.

The rearrangement uses TRBV9 and TRBJ2-2; absent DNA, TCRdb's TRBD1 call cannot be checked. Germline CDR1 is SGDLS and CDR2 is YYNGEE. The CDR3 sequence is 19 residues long. CDR3 region: CASSVALGGWYEDTGELFF.

CDR3 in amino acids: CASSLWGSNNQPQHF. This chain connects TRBV7-2 to TRBJ1-5; TCRdb reports TRBD1, a call that lacks DNA to check it against. The CDR3 length is 15 residues. CDR1 and CDR2 (germline): SGHTA, FQGNSA.

This chain uses TRBV7-9 with TRBJ2-7. The CDR3 covers 12 residues. Germline V gene lookup returns CDR1 SEHNR and CDR2 FQNEAQ (reference sequence). CDR3 sequence: CASSDSTYEQYF.

The gene calls are TRBV4-2 and TRBJ2-1. The germline V gene encodes CDR1 LGHNA and CDR2 YNFKEQ. The CDR3 loop spans 15 amino acids. This chain's CDR3 is CASSQNGVVSGEQFF.

The chain combines TRBV5-1 with TRBJ2-4; TCRdb designates TRBD1, a call that cannot be tested without DNA. Germline CDR1 SGHRS, CDR2 YFSETQ. The CDR3 extends over 16 amino acids. CDR3 in amino acids: CASSPGTTLAKNIQYF.

The genes are TRBV7-9 and TRBJ1-4. The CDR3 is 14 residues long. In germline, CDR1 is SEHNR, CDR2 FQNEAQ (reference sequence). This chain's CDR3 is CASSPRAVNEKLFF.

The chain joins TRBV5-5 to TRBJ1-6. This CDR3 region has 11 residues. Germline V gene lookup returns CDR1 SGHKS and CDR2 YYEKEE (reference sequence). The chain's CDR3 is CASSKNSPLHF.

The chain has TRBV6-2 or TRBV6-3 and TRBJ2-7. CDR1 is MNHEY, CDR2 SVGEGT, per germline. This CDR3 contains 11 residues. The CDR3 loop reads CASTKQYEQYF.

The chain joins TRBV4-1 to TRBJ1-1; the D call of TRBD1 rests on TCRdb alone, since no DNA is present to check it. This CDR3 region has 16 residues. Germline V CDR1 and CDR2: MGHRA, YSYEKL. CDR3: CASSLGTGGLDTEAFF.

The chain recombines TRBV29-1 with TRBJ2-3; there is no DNA to check the TCRdb D call of TRBD1. CDR1 SQVTM and CDR2 ANQGSEA come from the germline V gene. The CDR3 extends over 13 amino acids. This CDR3 is CSAHGTSTDTQYF.